This T cell receptor (beta chain) derives from a study of CXCR3-negative and CXCR3-positive naive CD8 T cells. Libraries of TRB cDNA were made by 5' RACE and carried UMIs. For each CDR3 protein, TCRdb gives one entry from its re-call of the 5' RACE reads, without DNA. The sample table includes roughly 48,000 distinct CDR3 sequences. This CDR3 has 15 residues. Germline V gene lookup returns CDR1 LNHDA and CDR2 SQIVND (reference sequence). The sequenced sample consisted of memory CD8+ T cells from blood. The J gene is TRBJ1-5, the V gene TRBV19; checking the TCRdb D call of TRBD1 is not possible without DNA. The TCR comes from a human donor in good health. Some clones in this sample may be carry-over from other donors' samples. CDR3 amino acids: CASTETGAGNQPQHF.